This T cell receptor (beta chain) was sequenced in a study of blood T cells in healthy people across ages. A second about 6 to 11 cycle PCR used barcoded and J-beta primers. TCRdb passed the 5' RACE reads through MiXCR, listing each CDR3 protein once. Of 1,500,000 or so distinct CDR3 sequences in the sample, 55% to 75% are singletons; the top ten hold roughly 7%. Germline V gene data show CDR1 as DFQATT and CDR2 as SNEGSKA (reference sequence). CDR3 size: 16 residues. The V gene end was trimmed by 1 base and the J gene end by 3 bases; junction bases not matched to a gene: 9. Sequenced material: blood. The rearrangement uses TRBV20-1 and TRBJ2-7; 10 bases align to TRBD2. The clonotype was recovered from a man between 18 and 29 years old in good health. CDR3 sequence: CSARGLAGDWNYEQYF. The CDR3 DNA reads TGCAGTGCTAGAGGGCTAGCGGGAGATTGGAACTACGAGCAGTACTTC.